This entry features one T cell receptor beta chain sequence. Its antigen is not identified. This entry comes from a study of CXCR3-negative and CXCR3-positive naive CD8 T cells. The TRB cDNA libraries were prepared by 5' RACE with UMI labels. TCRdb reprocessed the 5' RACE reads; each CDR3 protein has one entry and no DNA is given. The listing contains about 80,000 distinct CDR3 sequences. CDR3 length: 16 amino acids. CD45RO-CCR7+CD27+CD95- marked naive CD8+ T cells. Whole-study findings and limits: A higher hydrophobicity marked the TRB CDR3s of CXCR3-positive naive cells versus CXCR3-negative naive cells. Freshly isolated PBMCs were used in most assays, given partial CXCR3 loss after freezing.

This receptor was identified in a human donor in good health. Some clones in this sample may be carry-over from other donors' samples. Sequencing was done on a sample of naive CXCR3- CD8+ T cells from blood. Subset noted: CD45RO-CCR7+CD27+CD95- naive CD8+ T cells lacking CXCR3 (TNR3-). This chain links TRBV21-1 with TRBJ2-5; TCRdb picks TRBD1, but there is no DNA to check that call. TRBV21-1 counts as a pseudogene. CDR3 residues: CASSKCPGGTQETQYF.